These 28 T cell receptor beta chains were sequenced from one sample in a study of beta chain features in type 1 diabetes. Study findings and constraints: TCRB CDR3 length was moderately but significantly reduced in all four CD4+ subsets of Type 1 diabetes patients.

No antigen has been assigned to these receptors. cDNA synthesis used the whole RNA isolate, giving expressed TCRB sequences. TCRdb's table, derived via immunoSEQ multiplex PCR, lists solely in-frame clones and lacks some. Of about 700,000 clones in the sample, 13% were seen once. The source material was naive CD4+ T cells from blood. Every receptor here comes from a man between 18 and 35 years old with type 1 diabetes.

This clone has more than one count but fewer than ten. This CDR3 is CASSLSAGGGTDTQYF. The CDR3 nucleotides read TGTGCCAGCAGCTTATCCGCGGGGGGCGGCACAGATACGCAGTATTTT. V is TRBV7-2 and J is TRBJ2-3; TRBD2 matches at 8 bases. CDR1 is SGHTA, CDR2 FQGNSA, per germline. This CDR3 is built from 16 residues. V lost 2 bases, J lost 1 base, and 5 bases stayed unmatched.

The chain is built from TRBV30 and TRBJ1-5, with a possible D match to TRBD1 (5 bases). Trimming took off 2 bases at V and 1 base at J, with 12 bases between the two ends. The germline CDR1 and CDR2 sequences are GTSNPN and SVGIG (reference sequence). The CDR3 totals 15 residues. The DNA for the CDR3 is TGTGCCTGGAGTATCCCAGGGCCGAGCAATCAGCCCCAGCATTTT. Translating gives CAWSIPGPSNQPQHF.

The gene calls are TRBV19 and TRBJ1-2; D might be TRBD1 (5 bases). The CDR3 length is 15 residues. The V gene lost 3 bases and the J gene lost 0 bases, with 11 bases spanning the gap. Looked up from germline, CDR1 is LNHDA and CDR2 is SQIVND (reference sequence). CDR3 in amino acids: CASSMPGTSNYGYTF. CDR3 DNA sequence: TGTGCCAGTAGTATGCCCGGGACTTCTAACTATGGCTACACCTTC.

This chain links TRBV15 with TRBJ1-2, with D unresolved. CDR1 is LNHNV and CDR2 is YYDKDF in the germline V gene (reference sequence). This CDR3 contains 12 residues. Trimming stripped 0 bases from V and 8 bases from J, with 7 bases between. The CDR3 DNA is TGTGCCACCAGCAGAGATTTCTACGGCTACACCTTC. This gives the protein CATSRDFYGYTF.

This clone was seen more than once but under ten times. The CDR3 loop is CASSPLGSPLHF. The CDR3 DNA sequence: TGTGCCAGTAGTCCCCTCGGTTCACCCCTCCACTTT. The J gene is TRBJ1-6, the V gene TRBV19; D is unclear. The CDR3 contains 12 residues. Germline loops: CDR1 LNHDA, CDR2 SQIVND (reference sequence). With 5 bases removed from V and 9 bases from J, the gap between germline ends came to 8 bases.

This clone was picked up a small number of times. The J gene is TRBJ2-5, the V gene TRBV29-1, with D perhaps given as TRBD1 or TRBD2 (7 bases each). CDR3 size: 15 residues. Between the trimmed V and J ends, which lost 7 bases and 0 bases, there was a span of 18 bases. Germline lookup yields CDR1 SQVTM and CDR2 ANQGSEA. The CDR3 DNA sequence: TGCAGCGCCAGGGAGGGACAGACCGACCAAGAGACCCAGTACTTC. Residues: CSAREGQTDQETQYF.

The genes are TRBV9 and TRBJ2-2; perhaps TRBD1 as D (6 bases). There are 19 residues in the CDR3. V was clipped by 4 bases and J by 1 base, with 23 bases between them. The germline V gene encodes CDR1 SGDLS and CDR2 YYNGEE. The CDR3 DNA reads as TGTGCCAGCAGCTTCAATCCCCGGAAACAGGGTAGGAACACCGGGGAGCTGTTTTTT. Amino acid sequence: CASSFNPRKQGRNTGELFF.

In this sample, this clone turned up a few times. CDR3 bases: TGTGCCATCAGTGTAGGGGCCCAGAACACTGAAGCTTTCTTT. This sequence encodes CAISVGAQNTEAFF. The gene calls are TRBV10-3 and TRBJ1-1; a weak D match, TRBD1 (5 bases). Germline V lookup: CDR1 ENHRY, CDR2 SYGVKD. This CDR3 contains 14 residues. The germline V and J ends were trimmed by 4 bases and 1 base, with 10 bases remaining between them.

The chain joins TRBV5-1 to TRBJ2-2, with unresolved D. The V gene lost 0 bases and the J gene lost 0 bases, with 9 bases spanning the gap. In germline, CDR1 is SGHRS, CDR2 YFSETQ. CDR3 length: 16 amino acids. The CDR3 loop reads CASSLGLEPNTGELFF. CDR3 bases: TGCGCCAGCAGCTTGGGTTTGGAACCGAACACCGGGGAGCTGTTTTTT.

V gene TRBV7-2 combines with J gene TRBJ1-2, with D unresolved. Germline assignment: CDR1 SGHTA and CDR2 FQGNSA. Trimming stripped 6 bases from V and 2 bases from J, with 19 bases between. CDR3 length equals 16 residues. In DNA, the CDR3 is TGTGCCAGCAGTCCATTCCCCTTTGACAACAACTATGGCTACACCTTC. Protein: CASSPFPFDNNYGYTF.

The rearrangement uses TRBV29-1 and TRBJ1-5, with D unclear. The CDR3 runs 13 residues. The germline V gene encodes CDR1 SQVTM and CDR2 ANQGSEA. V was pared by 1 base and J by 7 bases, with 11 bases between. The CDR3 sequence is CSVEVQNGQPQHF. The CDR3 DNA reads TGCAGCGTTGAAGTCCAGAACGGACAGCCCCAGCATTTT.

This clone was seen a few times. The chain uses TRBV30 and TRBJ1-2; 8 positions agree with TRBD1. CDR1 GTSNPN and CDR2 SVGIG come from the germline V gene (reference sequence). There are 14 residues in the CDR3. The V and J ends lost 5 bases and 4 bases, in that order; junction bases with no gene match: 9. CDR3 sequence (DNA): TGTGCCTGGTCACAGGGGGTCCTTGGCTATGGCTACACCTTC. Protein product: CAWSQGVLGYGYTF. Full variable domain (rest looked up from reference TRBV30 and TRBJ1-2): SQTIHQWPATLVQPVGSPLSLECTVEGTSNPNLYWYRQAAGRGLQLLFYSVGIGQISSEVPQNLSASRPQDRQFILSSKKLLLSDSGFYLCAWSQGVLGYGYTFGSGTRLTVV.

Worth noting for this clone: Other DNA sequences from this sample encode an identical CDR3 as well. The gene calls are TRBV5-1 and TRBJ2-1; no reliable D call. This CDR3 has 15 amino acids. Trimming shortened V by 0 bases and J by 0 bases, and 7 bases separated the two germline ends. Per germline, CDR1 SGHRS and CDR2 YFSETQ. The CDR3 bases are TGCGCCAGCAGCTTGGAGGGTAGCTCCTACAATGAGCAGTTCTTC. This translates into CASSLEGSSYNEQFF. The whole variable domain, remainder taken from reference TRBV5-1 and TRBJ2-1, is KAGVTQTPRYLIKTRGQQVTLSCSPISGHRSVSWYQQTPGQGLQFLFEYFSETQRNKGNFPGRFSGRQFSNSRSEMNVSTLELGDSALYLCASSLEGSSYNEQFFGPGTRLTVL.

This clone was found a few times. The rearrangement uses TRBV5-1 and TRBJ1-1; D ambiguous. V was pared by 5 bases and J by 2 bases, with 13 bases between. The germline V gene encodes CDR1 SGHRS and CDR2 YFSETQ. The CDR3 length is 14 residues. The CDR3 spells CASRKDGGNTEAFF. Written as DNA, the CDR3 is TGCGCCAGCAGGAAGGACGGTGGTAACACTGAAGCTTTCTTT.

This clone was observed a handful of times. The genes are TRBV5-4 and TRBJ2-3, with D perhaps TRBD2 (6 bases). The CDR3 consists of 15 residues. Trimming stripped 4 bases from V and 0 bases from J, with 12 bases between. The germline CDR1 and CDR2 sequences are SGHNT and YYREEE (reference sequence). The CDR3 sequence: CASSRTGGSTDTQYF. In DNA, the CDR3 is TGTGCCAGCAGCAGGACCGGGGGTAGCACAGATACGCAGTATTTT.

This clone was counted a few times. J is TRBJ2-1 and V is TRBV15, with 9 bases fitting TRBD1. Germline CDR1 is LNHNV and CDR2 is YYDKDF (reference sequence). The CDR3 runs 18 residues. Trimming cost V 4 bases and J 4 bases; bases outside gene matches: 14. The CDR3 here is CATSTRTGAVGLYNEQFF. Written as DNA, the CDR3 is TGTGCCACCAGCACTAGGACAGGGGCCGTTGGTTTGTACAATGAGCAGTTCTTC.

Details on this clone: Within the sample, other DNA sequences also encode this same CDR3. This sequence joins TRBV7-9 and TRBJ1-2; D remains ambiguous. This CDR3 has 12 residues. V lost 6 bases and J lost 5, with 10 bases in between. Germline V gives CDR1 SEHNR, CDR2 FQNEAQ (reference sequence). The DNA of the CDR3 is TGTGCCAGCAGTTGGACGGATTATGGCTACACCTTC. Amino acid sequence: CASSWTDYGYTF.

The V gene is TRBV2, the J gene TRBJ2-2; weak D call: TRBD2 (5 bases). The V gene's germline CDR1 is SNHLY and CDR2 FYNNEI. This CDR3 has 14 amino acids. V gave up 2 bases and J gave up 3 bases, with 7 bases separating them. The chain's CDR3 is CASSELGDTGELFF. The CDR3 DNA is TGTGCCAGCAGTGAACTCGGGGACACCGGGGAGCTGTTTTTT.

In its sample, this clone was seen a few times. This chain joins TRBV7-2 and TRBJ1-3; 9 bases are a match to TRBD1. V was clipped by 5 bases and J by 4 bases; unmatched bases: 9. The CDR3 has 16 residues. The germline gives CDR1 SGHTA, CDR2 FQGNSA. CDR3 amino acids: CASSPTGTGNGNTIYF. The CDR3 DNA sequence: TGTGCCAGCAGCCCCACCGGGACAGGGAACGGAAACACCATATATTTT. Combining the CDR3 with reference TRBV7-2 and TRBJ1-3 gives the whole variable domain GAGVSQSPSNKVTEKGKDVELRCDPISGHTALYWYRQSLGQGLEFLIYFQGNSAPDKSGLPSDRFSAERTGGSVSTLTIQRTQQEDSAVYLCASSPTGTGNGNTIYFGEGSWLTVV.

This clone was observed a few times. The V call is TRBV30, the J call TRBJ2-1; perhaps TRBD2 as D (5 bases). The length of the CDR3 is 12 residues. Germline assignment: CDR1 GTSNPN and CDR2 SVGIG (reference sequence). V dropped 2 bases and J dropped 9 bases, with 11 bases sitting between them. The CDR3 nucleotides are TGTGCCTGGAGTCCCGGAGGATCTGAGCAGTTCTTC. Its translation: CAWSPGGSEQFF.

This clone was seen only a few times. The V and J genes are TRBV6-1 and TRBJ1-2; perhaps TRBD1 as D (5 bases). The length of the CDR3 is 10 residues. Germline lookup yields CDR1 MNHNS and CDR2 SASEGT. V gave up 8 bases and J gave up 4 bases, with 5 bases separating them. Here the CDR3 DNA reads TGTGCCAGCGACAGCTATGGCTACACCTTC. Protein sequence: CASDSYGYTF.

This clone was picked up a small number of times. The chain recombines TRBV9 with TRBJ2-4; weak D call: TRBD2 (6 bases). Germline CDR1 SGDLS, CDR2 YYNGEE. The V end was cut by 0 bases, the J end by 9 bases, with 16 bases between. The CDR3 runs to 15 residues. The CDR3 bases are TGTGCCAGCAGCGTAGCAAGCAGGCCGGAGGGCATTCAGTACTTC. Translating it yields CASSVASRPEGIQYF. The whole variable domain, remainder taken from reference TRBV9 and TRBJ2-4, is DSGVTQTPKHLITATGQRVTLRCSPRSGDLSVYWYQQSLDQGLQFLIQYYNGEERAKGNILERFSAQQFPDLHSELNLSSLELGDSALYFCASSVASRPEGIQYFGAGTRLSVL.

The chain recombines TRBV5-1 with TRBJ2-5; perhaps TRBD1 as D (6 bases). The CDR3 is made up of 16 amino acids. Trimming left V 1 base short and J 5 bases short, with 18 bases between. Germline-derived CDR1 and CDR2 are SGHRS and YFSETQ. The CDR3 coding sequence is TGCGCCAGCAGCTTGTTCCCAGGGGCTACGAGGGAGACCCAGTACTTC. The encoded protein is CASSLFPGATRETQYF.

As regards this clone: The same CDR3 can be traced to other DNA sequences in this sample. The chain employs TRBV30 and TRBJ1-2; TRBD1 might be the D (5 bases). CDR1 GTSNPN and CDR2 SVGIG come from the germline V gene (reference sequence). The CDR3 runs 11 residues. Trimming removed 2 bases at V and 7 bases at J, with 8 bases between. As DNA, the CDR3 is TGTGCCTGGAGTCTGGGGGGTGGCTACACCTTC. It translates to CAWSLGGGYTF. The whole variable domain, filled in from reference TRBV30 and TRBJ1-2, reads SQTIHQWPATLVQPVGSPLSLECTVEGTSNPNLYWYRQAAGRGLQLLFYSVGIGQISSEVPQNLSASRPQDRQFILSSKKLLLSDSGFYLCAWSLGGGYTFGSGTRLTVV.

The chain recombines TRBV7-9 with TRBJ2-7; D is undetermined. Germline V gene lookup returns CDR1 SEHNR and CDR2 FQNEAQ (reference sequence). V dropped 5 bases and J dropped 7 bases, with 15 bases sitting between them. There are 13 residues in the CDR3. The CDR3, as DNA: TGTGCCAGCAGCCTCGACGGACGCTATGAGCAGTACTTC. As protein: CASSLDGRYEQYF. Using reference TRBV7-9 and TRBJ2-7 for the parts outside the CDR3, the full variable domain is DTGVSQNPRHKITKRGQNVTFRCDPISEHNRLYWYRQTLGQGPEFLTYFQNEAQLEKSRLLSDRFSAERPKGSFSTLEIQRTEQGDSAMYLCASSLDGRYEQYFGPGTRLTVT.

The chain joins TRBV5-4 to TRBJ2-3, with 8 nucleotides matching TRBD1. This CDR3 is built from 14 residues. The J segment lost 5 bases and the V segment lost 4 bases, leaving 6 bases of the junction unmatched. CDR1 and CDR2 from the germline V gene are SGHNT and YYREEE (reference sequence). The DNA for the CDR3 is TGTGCCAGCAGCCAGACAGGGGTTGGAGATACGCAGTATTTT. Translating it yields CASSQTGVGDTQYF.

This clone has just a few counts. V usage is TRBV29-1 and J usage is TRBJ2-1; 8 bases align to TRBD2. J was trimmed by 8 bases and V by 7 bases; bases with no gene match: 10. The V gene's germline CDR1 is SQVTM and CDR2 ANQGSEA. The CDR3 length is 13 residues. CDR3 sequence (DNA): TGCAGCGGTCGCCGGGGGGGCCGGGATGAGCAGTTCTTC. It specifies CSGRRGGRDEQFF.

The chain has TRBV6-5 and TRBJ2-7; perhaps TRBD1 as D (6 bases). V lost 4 bases to trimming and J lost 7 bases, with 17 bases between them. This CDR3 has 14 residues. In germline, CDR1 is MNHEY, CDR2 SVGAGI. The CDR3 DNA reads TGTGCCAGCAGTTCGGGACAAGCTCTTGGGGAGCAGTACTTC. Amino acid sequence: CASSSGQALGEQYF.